What follows are 20 T cell receptor beta chains derived from one specimen sequenced in a study of beta chain features in type 1 diabetes. Overall study findings and caveats: Shorter TCRB CDR3s, moderately but significantly so, marked every one of the four CD4+ subsets in Type 1 diabetes patients.

Antigen specificity for these receptors is unknown. As every portion of the isolated RNA was reverse transcribed, the sequencing read expressed TCRB transcripts. Sequenced by immunoSEQ multiplex PCR; TCRdb stores in-frame clones only, minus some. The sample has 120,000 to 150,000 clones; about 13% are singletons. The sequenced material came from central memory CD4+ T cells from blood. All receptors derive from a man younger than 30 with type 1 diabetes.

This clone was found a few times. The chain recombines TRBV2 with TRBJ2-3; D gene uncertain. Germline V gene sequence: CDR1 SNHLY, CDR2 FYNNEI. The CDR3 runs 14 residues. V was pared by 8 bases and J by 1 base, with 13 bases between. DNA for the CDR3: TGTGCCAGCTTGGATAGGTCGGGCACAGATACGCAGTATTTT. Translation: CASLDRSGTDTQYF.

This chain uses TRBV28 with TRBJ2-1; 9 nucleotides line up with TRBD1. This CDR3 is 15 amino acids long. The trim removed 3 bases at V and 7 bases at J, leaving 7 bases unmatched. In germline, CDR1 is MDHEN, CDR2 SYDVKM. The CDR3 DNA reads TGTGCCAGCAGTTTGGACAGGGGCCTGCGGAATGAGCAGTTCTTC. It encodes CASSLDRGLRNEQFF.

The chain combines TRBV29-1 with TRBJ2-7, with 9 bases aligning to TRBD2. Germline CDR1 SQVTM, CDR2 ANQGSEA. This CDR3 is built from 13 residues. V lost 7 bases and J lost 0; bases outside the gene matches: 4. As DNA, the CDR3 is TGCAGCGCCAGCGGGGGGTTCTCCTACGAGCAGTACTTC. Residues: CSASGGFSYEQYF.

In this sample, this clone turned up many times. V and J are TRBV28 and TRBJ1-6, with D possibly being TRBD1 (5 bases). Trimming took 6 bases from V and 5 from J, leaving 11 bases between them. Germline V gives CDR1 MDHEN, CDR2 SYDVKM. The CDR3 is 14 amino acids. CDR3 residues: CASSGTADNSPLHF. In DNA form, the CDR3 reads TGTGCCAGCAGCGGGACGGCGGATAATTCACCCCTCCACTTT.

This chain connects TRBV7-9 to TRBJ2-2; D not resolved. Between the trimmed V and J ends, which lost 3 bases and 7 bases, there was a span of 6 bases. This CDR3 spans 12 amino acids. Germline V CDR1 and CDR2: SEHNR, FQNEAQ (reference sequence). The CDR3 DNA sequence: TGTGCCAGCAGCTTCAGTGGCGGGGAGCTGTTTTTT. Translated, it gives CASSFSGGELFF.

The V gene is TRBV6-5, the J gene TRBJ2-7; 8 positions agree with TRBD1. The CDR3 extends over 14 amino acids. The V and J ends lost 6 bases and 4 bases, in that order; junction bases with no gene match: 8. Germline loops: CDR1 MNHEY, CDR2 SVGAGI. The CDR3 DNA reads as TGTGCCAGCAGCCGACAGGGGAGGCGGTACGAGCAGTACTTC. Translated, it gives CASSRQGRRYEQYF.

CDR3 DNA: TGCAGCGTTGGGGAGCCTGGCTACACCTTC. It specifies CSVGEPGYTF. The J gene is TRBJ1-2, the V gene TRBV29-1; D is unclear. Trimming removed 4 bases at V and 7 bases at J, with 7 bases between. The germline gives CDR1 SQVTM, CDR2 ANQGSEA. The CDR3 runs to 10 residues.

The rearrangement links TRBV18 to TRBJ2-4; D is unclear. The CDR3 runs to 13 residues. V was trimmed by 5 bases and J by 3 bases, leaving 8 bases between them. CDR1 is KGHSH, CDR2 LQKENI, per germline. The CDR3 here is CASSYDHKNIQYF. As DNA, the CDR3 is TGTGCCAGCTCATATGACCACAAAAACATTCAGTACTTC.

The chain joins TRBV2 to TRBJ1-1; the D gene is possibly TRBD1 (6 bases). The CDR3 is 14 amino acids. The ends were cut back, 7 bases at V and 4 bases at J, with 16 bases in the middle. Germline assignment: CDR1 SNHLY and CDR2 FYNNEI. CDR3 coding DNA: TGTGCCAGCATGCAACAGGGAGATGGCACTGAAGCTTTCTTT. Translated: CASMQQGDGTEAFF.

The V gene is TRBV5-1, the J gene TRBJ2-3; TRBD2 matches at 7 bases. Losses at the gene ends were 0 bases for V and 2 bases for J; bases not matched to a gene: 9. Germline-derived CDR1 and CDR2 are SGHRS and YFSETQ. The CDR3 covers 17 residues. CDR3 sequence: CASSLAVWRGITDTQYF. The CDR3 nucleotides read TGCGCCAGCAGCTTGGCCGTCTGGCGGGGGATCACAGATACGCAGTATTTT.

This clone was observed at least ten times. The J gene is TRBJ2-3, the V gene TRBV7-9, with TRBD2 matching 7 bases. CDR1 SEHNR and CDR2 FQNEAQ come from the germline V gene (reference sequence). CDR3 length: 15 residues. The junction had 7 bases not matched to a gene; V was cut back by 5 bases and J by 2 bases. The chain's CDR3 is CASSRPAGNTDTQYF. The CDR3, as DNA: TGTGCCAGCAGCCGTCCAGCGGGGAACACAGATACGCAGTATTTT.

In its sample, this clone was seen a few times. The chain uses TRBV9 and TRBJ2-5, with TRBD2 matching 9 bases. The CDR3 extends over 16 amino acids. V lost 3 bases to trimming and J lost 4 bases; unmatched junction nucleotides: 10. CDR1 and CDR2 from the germline V gene are SGDLS and YYNGEE. This CDR3 reads CASSAPGLAGRETQYF. The CDR3 region has the DNA TGTGCCAGCAGCGCACCGGGACTAGCAGGACGAGAGACCCAGTACTTC.

The chain uses TRBV6-5 and TRBJ2-3, with a weak D call TRBD2 (5 bases). Germline loops: CDR1 MNHEY, CDR2 SVGAGI. The CDR3 has 14 amino acids. V was cut by 10 bases and J by 0 bases, with 14 bases left in between. This chain's CDR3 is CATHGVPSTDTQYF. The CDR3 DNA reads as TGTGCCACCCACGGGGTACCTAGCACAGATACGCAGTATTTT.

This clone has a count of ten or more. This chain links TRBV5-1 with TRBJ2-3, with TRBD2 identical over 7 bases. Germline trimming cut 5 bases from V and 0 bases from J; bases unmatched to any gene: 6. The CDR3 has 15 amino acids. The germline V gene encodes CDR1 SGHRS and CDR2 YFSETQ. In DNA, the CDR3 is TGCGCCAGCAGATGGGAGGGACGGAGCACAGATACGCAGTATTTT. Translation: CASRWEGRSTDTQYF. The full variable domain, its missing parts supplied by reference TRBV5-1 and TRBJ2-3, is KAGVTQTPRYLIKTRGQQVTLSCSPISGHRSVSWYQQTPGQGLQFLFEYFSETQRNKGNFPGRFSGRQFSNSRSEMNVSTLELGDSALYLCASRWEGRSTDTQYFGPGTRLTVL.

The chain has TRBV7-2 and TRBJ2-1; D might be TRBD1 (6 bases). Trimming removed 6 bases at V and 15 bases at J, with 24 bases between. The CDR3 totals 14 residues. Germline CDR1 SGHTA, CDR2 FQGNSA. Here the CDR3 reads CASRLRIGPGAVFF. The CDR3 DNA reads as TGTGCCAGCAGACTTAGAATAGGGCCAGGGGCGGTGTTCTTC.

V gene TRBV6-6 combines with J gene TRBJ1-5, with D perhaps matching TRBD1 (5 bases). Germline assignment: CDR1 MNHNY and CDR2 SVGAGI (reference sequence). Trimming cost V 2 bases and J 6 bases, with 11 bases left between them. This CDR3 has 14 residues. CDR3 loop: CASSYGSGTQPQHF. The DNA for the CDR3 is TGTGCCAGCAGTTACGGCTCGGGGACTCAGCCCCAGCATTTT.

The gene calls are TRBV6-5 and TRBJ2-7; D possibly corresponds to TRBD1 (6 bases). Trimming pared 6 bases from V and 0 bases from J, leaving 15 bases between. The CDR3 consists of 15 residues. Germline V gene data show CDR1 as MNHEY and CDR2 as SVGAGI. CDR3 region: CASRRGRDTSYEQYF. The DNA of the CDR3 is TGTGCCAGCAGACGGGGCAGGGACACCTCCTACGAGCAGTACTTC.

This clone showed up just a few times. The chain is built from TRBV10-3 and TRBJ2-7; D might be TRBD1 or TRBD2, each matching 5 bases. Germline V lookup: CDR1 ENHRY, CDR2 SYGVKD. Trimming pared 5 bases from V and 4 bases from J, leaving 15 bases between. This CDR3 comprises 14 residues. The CDR3 sequence: CAISMGPWAYEQYF. The CDR3 nucleotides read TGTGCCATCAGTATGGGACCCTGGGCATACGAGCAGTACTTC.

This clone was observed a handful of times. This sequence joins TRBV4-1 and TRBJ2-2; D uncertain. V was clipped by 2 bases and J by 2 bases, with 6 bases between them. The germline V gene encodes CDR1 MGHRA and CDR2 YSYEKL. The CDR3 contains 14 residues. This CDR3 is CASSQTTNTGELFF. The CDR3, as DNA: TGCGCCAGCAGCCAAACGACAAACACCGGGGAGCTGTTTTTT.

This clone was observed a few times. The chain has TRBV20-1 and TRBJ2-5, with D perhaps TRBD1 (6 bases). Trimming cost V 6 bases and J 2 bases, with 7 bases left between them. CDR1 is DFQATT, CDR2 SNEGSKA, per germline (reference sequence). This CDR3 contains 11 residues. The CDR3 DNA follows: TGCAGTGCCGGACAGCAAGAGACCCAGTACTTC. This translates into CSAGQQETQYF.